The T cell receptor (beta chain) described here comes from a study of STAT5B mutations in CD4+ large granular lymphocyte leukemia. Study conclusions and caveats: Top patient clones used TRBV06 genes more often: 8/27 versus 2/35 in controls. 25% of private leukemic clonotypes occurred rarely in other patients' non-leukemic repertoires. Without HLA matching, higher CD4+ than CD8+ T-LGLL clonality could reflect small sample size.

Comments on this clone: Its cognate antigen is unknown.

Under the authors' procedure: Productive clonotypes were detectable down to 2.59 x 10-5 frequency. The repertoire was sequenced with immunoSEQ multiplex PCR; TCRdb's copy has only in-frame clones and lacks some. V and J calls plus clone size are reproduced from that table; the DNA served to infer D and trimming. The sample records tens of thousands of clones, 71% being singletons. V was clipped by 5 bases and J by 10 bases, with 20 bases between them. The CDR3 has 14 residues. In germline, CDR1 is SGHTA, CDR2 FQGNSA. The sequenced sample consisted of CD4+ T cells from blood buffy coats. The TCR was taken from a human donor in good health. The chain employs TRBV7-2 and TRBJ1-2; D call uncertain. In DNA, the CDR3 is TGTGCCAGCAGCCCACAACTGGTAGCCCCACACTACACCTTC. It translates to CASSPQLVAPHYTF.